Listed below are T cell receptor beta chains from one sample, sequenced in a study of regulatory T cells in long-lasting Graves disease. TCRdb itself ran the multiplex PCR reads through MiXCR, one entry per CDR3 protein. The sample includes hundreds of thousands of distinct CDR3 sequences, 14% to 15% of them seen just once. The data also belong to a second study, concerning T cells in Graves' hyperthyroidism and ophthalmopathy.

The input for sequencing was peripheral blood mononuclear cells (PBMCs), taken at new diagnosis, from a patient treated with antithyroid drugs. Receptors originate from a woman in her thirties or forties with Graves disease. Both conserved end residues are trimmed from each CDR3. Each record gives: CDR3 protein, V gene.

cdr3_aa: ASHTAGTKNIQY
v_call: TRBV28

cdr3_aa: ASSVEGAVYNEQF
v_call: TRBV9

cdr3_aa: SVEDSSGRFYNEQF
v_call: TRBV29-1

cdr3_aa: ASRRARTEAF
v_call: TRBV28

cdr3_aa: ASSTYGGDTEAF
v_call: TRBV12-3/TRBV12-4

cdr3_aa: SVEGVGHAGGNEQF
v_call: TRBV29-1

cdr3_aa: ASSLVAGTSYNSPLH
v_call: TRBV7-2

cdr3_aa: ASSFTSGGEQF
v_call: TRBV12-3/TRBV12-4

cdr3_aa: ASSLGGRAYEQY
v_call: TRBV12-3/TRBV12-4

cdr3_aa: ASSSGTREFNNEQF
v_call: TRBV7-2

cdr3_aa: AWRATDASTDTQY
v_call: TRBV30

cdr3_aa: ASSIRREYTGELF
v_call: TRBV19

cdr3_aa: ASSQGAIQY
v_call: TRBV3-1